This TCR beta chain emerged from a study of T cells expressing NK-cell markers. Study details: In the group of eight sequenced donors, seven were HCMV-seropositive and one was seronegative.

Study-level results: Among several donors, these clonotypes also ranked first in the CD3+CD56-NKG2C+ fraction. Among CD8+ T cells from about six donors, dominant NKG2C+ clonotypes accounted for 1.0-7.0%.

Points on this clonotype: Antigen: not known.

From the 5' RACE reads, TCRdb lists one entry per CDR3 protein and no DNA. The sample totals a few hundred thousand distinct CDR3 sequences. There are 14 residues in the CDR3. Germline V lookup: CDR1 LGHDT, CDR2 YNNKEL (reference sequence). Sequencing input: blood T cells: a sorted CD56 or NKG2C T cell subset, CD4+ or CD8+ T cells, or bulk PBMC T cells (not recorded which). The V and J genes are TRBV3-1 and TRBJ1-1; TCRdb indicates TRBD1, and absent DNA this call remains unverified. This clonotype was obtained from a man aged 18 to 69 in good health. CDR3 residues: CASSPLGTNTEAFF.